This T cell receptor (beta chain) was captured by sequencing in a study of cytomegalovirus exposure and HLA in healthy donors. Study-wide results and limits: Most sequenced TCRs were rare (though some public TCRs occurred in many donors). Specificity for CMV antigens was confirmed in vitro for a few of the CMV-associated chains. The TCR clusters that emerged in the first cohort tended, a later analysis found, to co-occur in the approximately 130 validation repertoires.

Germline CDR1 is GTSNPN and CDR2 is SVGIG (reference sequence). Between the trimmed V and J ends, which lost 5 bases and 7 bases, there was a span of 11 bases. The CDR3 consists of 12 residues. Notes on this clone: Its antigen is as yet unknown.

TCRdb's copy holds only in-frame clones and misses some; the assay was immunoSEQ multiplex PCR. The sample yields 120,000 to 150,000 clones, 85% to 90% seen once. Sequenced input: PBMCs. The chain joins TRBV30 to TRBJ2-2, with D maybe TRBD2 (6 bases). The clonotype originates from a man between 18 and 29 years old in good health and CMV-seropositive. CDR3 nucleotide sequence: TGTGCCTGGGAAACGCGGGGCGGGGAGCTGTTTTTT. Protein product: CAWETRGGELFF.